This T cell receptor beta chain was sequenced in a study of blood T cell repertoires in COVID-19. Background on the study: T cells, B-cell-depleted T cells, or PBMCs provided the cDNA or gDNA that served as material.

Cohorts were based on clinical histories the participants reported. Profiled with immunoSEQ multiplex PCR; TCRdb holds only in-frame clones, not every one. The sample yields over 250,000 clones, approximately 80% seen once. The V segment lost 4 bases and the J segment 8 bases; nucleotides outside the gene matches: 13. Germline V gene sequence: CDR1 SGHDN, CDR2 FVKESK. The CDR3 loop spans 15 amino acids. The TCR sequence derives from a middle-aged man who had been exposed to COVID-19. The sample consisted of PBMCs or T cells enriched from blood (not recorded which). J is TRBJ1-2 and V is TRBV14; the match to TRBD1 covers 7 bases. The CDR3 is CASSPSDRPLWGYTF. CDR3 nucleotides: TGTGCCAGCAGCCCCTCGGACAGGCCGTTATGGGGCTACACCTTC.